The next 5 T cell receptor beta chains were all read from a single sample in a study of T cell changes during pregnancy in multiple sclerosis (dated by TCRdb to between 2018 and 2021). Library preparation employed the immunoSEQ multiplex PCR assay. TCRdb holds this immuneACCESS table with in-frame rearrangements only. Some clones are missing; in checked studies, unresolved V genes explain under half, and the rest has no known cause. This sample lists fewer than 50,000 clones; roughly nine tenths were detected once. The ten most abundant clones make up approximately 0.4% of the sample. This material consisted of CD4+ T cells from peripheral blood mononuclear cells, taken in the second trimester of pregnancy. All receptors derive from a female donor in good health, enrolled as a control in a pregnancy study.

The chain combines TRBV5-5 with TRBJ1-4; D call uncertain. Germline CDR1 is SGHKS and CDR2 is YYEKEE (reference sequence). The ends were cut back, 0 bases at V and 7 bases at J, with 13 bases in the middle. The CDR3 spans 15 residues. The DNA for the CDR3 is TGTGCCAGCAGCTTGGAGGGTGGAGGATTTGAAAAACTGTTTTTT. This gives the protein CASSLEGGGFEKLFF. The variable domain in full, with the rest retrieved from reference TRBV5-5 and TRBJ1-4, is DAGVTQSPTHLIKTRGQQVTLRCSPISGHKSVSWYQQVLGQGPQFIFQYYEKEERGRGNFPDRFSARQFPNYSSELNVNALLLGDSALYLCASSLEGGGFEKLFFGSGTQLSVL.

The chain uses TRBV10-3 and TRBJ2-1, with D perhaps TRBD2 (5 bases). There are 14 residues in the CDR3. V was trimmed by 11 bases and J by 0 bases, leaving 14 bases between them. The germline CDR1 and CDR2 sequences are ENHRY and SYGVKD. CDR3 DNA sequence: TGTGCCGCGTCCAGCGGAAGCTCCTACAATGAGCAGTTCTTC. This gives the protein CAASSGSSYNEQFF.

This rearrangement joins TRBV7-3 to TRBJ1-1; perhaps TRBD1 as D (6 bases). The CDR3 spans 15 residues. CDR1 and CDR2 (germline): SGHTA, FQGTGA. Trimming stripped 5 bases from V and 0 bases from J, with 13 bases between. CDR3 sequence reads: CASSPWTVMNTEAFF. CDR3 nucleotide sequence: TGTGCCAGCAGCCCGTGGACAGTCATGAACACTGAAGCTTTCTTT.

J is TRBJ1-3 and V is TRBV19, with D unclear. Germline V lookup: CDR1 LNHDA, CDR2 SQIVND (reference sequence). The ends were cut back, 7 bases at V and 4 bases at J, with 8 bases in the middle. The CDR3 is 12 amino acids. The CDR3 loop is CASIDMGNTIYF. For the CDR3, the DNA is TGTGCCAGTATTGACATGGGAAACACCATATATTTT.

This chain links TRBV30 with TRBJ1-2; a possible D gene is TRBD1 (6 bases). The CDR3 has 15 amino acids. V gave up 3 bases and J gave up 0 bases, with 14 bases separating them. Germline CDR1 GTSNPN, CDR2 SVGIG (reference sequence). The CDR3 sequence is CAWRRGIGSNYGYTF. Here the CDR3 DNA reads TGTGCCTGGAGGAGGGGGATAGGATCTAACTATGGCTACACCTTC.